The text below deals with one TCR beta chain. What it recognizes is unknown. Germline V gene data show CDR1 as MNHEY and CDR2 as SMNVEV (reference sequence). Trimming cost V 7 bases and J 4 bases; bases outside gene matches: 7. The CDR3 is made up of 13 amino acids. The source of the sample is a study of cytomegalovirus exposure and HLA in healthy donors. General study findings and limits: With high specificity and sensitivity, the classifier reportedly diagnosed cytomegalovirus status. It was taken for granted in presence/absence analyses that sequencing depth across donors was roughly uniform.

Both 60 Vbeta primers and 13 Jbeta primers went into the PCR. Repertoires were generated with immunoSEQ multiplex PCR, while TCRdb's copy carries only in-frame clones and drops some. The sample has under 200,000 clones; roughly 85% are singletons. This receptor was obtained from a woman aged 40 to 50 in good health and CMV-seronegative. V and J are TRBV27 and TRBJ2-7; 7 positions agree with TRBD1. Material for sequencing was PBMCs. The DNA for the CDR3 is TGTGCCAGCAACAGGGGCCCACTATACGAGCAGTACTTC. Its protein product is CASNRGPLYEQYF.